These 15 T cell receptor beta chains were all obtained from the same sample, sequenced in a study of breast tumors, draining lymph nodes, adjacent tissues. TCRdb processed the multiplex PCR reads anew with MiXCR; each CDR3 protein has one entry. The repertoire includes about 35,000 distinct CDR3 sequences, over 30% of them detected once, and 11% sits in the top ten. The sequencing input was breast tumor tissue. All receptors come from a female donor with breast cancer. Some clones in this sample may be carry-over from other donors' samples.

The V and J genes are TRBV29-1 and TRBJ2-7, with 8 positions matching TRBD1. The CDR3 has 13 residues. Looked up from germline, CDR1 is SQVTM and CDR2 is ANQGSEA. CDR3 nucleotide sequence: TGCAGTTTCGGACAGGGAAGCTCCTACGAGCAGTACTTC. It yields the protein CSFGQGSSYEQYF.

This clonotype was observed a handful of times. Being one base from a much bigger clone, this may be a read error. The V gene is TRBV10-3, the J gene TRBJ2-2, with TRBD2 matching over 7 bases. Germline V gene sequence: CDR1 ENHRY, CDR2 SYGVKD. The CDR3 runs to 17 residues. The CDR3 protein is CAISGPLADLRGGGLFF. The CDR3 region has the DNA TGTGCCATCAGTGGCCCTCTAGCGGACCTTCGTGGCGGGGGGCTGTTTTTT.

This clonotype was detected many times. The gene calls are TRBV30 and TRBJ2-7; 8 bases align to TRBD1. The V segment lost 2 bases and the J segment 5 bases; nucleotides outside the gene matches: 8. The CDR3 has 14 residues. The V gene's germline CDR1 is GTSNPN and CDR2 SVGIG (reference sequence). CDR3 sequence (DNA): TGTGCCTGGAGTCTGGGACAGGCAAAGGACGAGCAGTACTTC. It codes for CAWSLGQAKDEQYF.

This clonotype has ten or more counts. This sequence joins TRBV28 and TRBJ2-7; the D gene is possibly TRBD2 (6 bases). From germline, CDR1 is MDHEN and CDR2 SYDVKM. CDR3 length: 12 amino acids. Trimming took off 6 bases at V and 11 bases at J, with 17 bases between the two ends. In DNA, the CDR3 is TGTGCCAGCAGCCCAAACGGGGGAAGGGAGTACTTC. Translation: CASSPNGGREYF.

This clonotype was observed many times. The chain links TRBV4-2 to TRBJ2-7, with a tentative D call TRBD2 (6 bases). Trimming left V 3 bases short and J 3 bases short, with 9 bases between. The germline gives CDR1 LGHNA, CDR2 YNFKEQ. The CDR3 has 13 residues. CDR3 coding DNA: TGTGCCAGCAGCCAGGGGCGGGACTACGAGCAGTACTTC. It specifies CASSQGRDYEQYF.

This rearrangement joins TRBV7-9 to TRBJ2-3, with a possible D match to TRBD2 (5 bases). The germline CDR1 and CDR2 sequences are SEHNR and FQNEAQ (reference sequence). The CDR3 runs to 14 residues. V was cut by 4 bases and J by 5 bases, with 13 bases left in between. The CDR3 DNA follows: TGTGCCAGCAGCTACTTAAGGACTGGAGATACGCAGTATTTT. Its translation is CASSYLRTGDTQYF.

This clonotype was detected ten times or more. V usage is TRBV2 and J usage is TRBJ2-7, with a weak D call TRBD2 (6 bases). Germline CDR1 reads SNHLY; CDR2 reads FYNNEI. The CDR3 has 14 residues. Trimming removed 6 bases at V and 3 bases at J, with 15 bases between. This CDR3 reads CASSEASALYEQYF. The CDR3 DNA reads TGTGCCAGCAGCGAGGCTAGCGCTCTCTACGAGCAGTACTTC. The whole variable domain, remainder taken from reference TRBV2 and TRBJ2-7, is EPEVTQTPSHQVTQMGQEVILRCVPISNHLYFYWYRQILGQKVEFLVSFYNNEISEKSEIFDDQFSVERPDGSNFTLKIRSTKLEDSAMYFCASSEASALYEQYFGPGTRLTVT.

The chain has TRBV7-9 and TRBJ1-4; the D is unclear. V was pared by 3 bases and J by 6 bases, with 11 bases between. Germline-derived CDR1 and CDR2 are SEHNR and FQNEAQ (reference sequence). The CDR3 spans 14 residues. The CDR3 sequence is CASSFDQRDEKLFF. CDR3 nucleotide sequence: TGTGCCAGCAGCTTTGATCAGCGGGATGAAAAACTGTTTTTT.

This clonotype occurred many times. The V gene is TRBV6-4, the J gene TRBJ2-1; 11 nucleotides agree with TRBD1. The CDR3 totals 15 residues. Trimming cost V 5 bases and J 9 bases; bases outside gene matches: 9. Germline V lookup: CDR1 MRHNA, CDR2 SNTAGT. The CDR3 protein is CASSPKGQGESEQFF. CDR3 coding DNA: TGTGCCAGCAGTCCTAAGGGACAGGGGGAGAGTGAGCAGTTCTTC.

The rearrangement uses TRBV2 and TRBJ2-7, with 11 bases matching TRBD1. V lost 4 bases and J lost 3; bases outside the gene matches: 2. The CDR3 totals 14 residues. Germline assignment: CDR1 SNHLY and CDR2 FYNNEI. The CDR3 sequence: CASSADRGHYEQYF. Here the CDR3 DNA reads TGTGCCAGCAGTGCGGACAGGGGGCACTACGAGCAGTACTTC.

On this clonotype: A clone one base away is much larger, so this may be a read error. The chain employs TRBV20-1 and TRBJ2-4; 10 bases map to TRBD2. With 3 bases clipped from V and 1 base from J, the junction kept 6 bases outside the gene matches. Per the germline V gene, CDR1 is DFQATT and CDR2 is SNEGSKA (reference sequence). This CDR3 contains 16 residues. CDR3 coding DNA: TGCAGTGCTAGGGGACCAGCGGGGGGGGCCAAAAACATTCAGTACTTC. Protein: CSARGPAGGAKNIQYF.

This clonotype was seen repeatedly, ten times or more. The chain employs TRBV15 and TRBJ2-1; TRBD1 aligns across 8 bases. J gave up 0 bases and V 2 bases, and 6 bases lay outside the gene matches. The CDR3 contains 17 residues. Germline V gives CDR1 LNHNV, CDR2 YYDKDF (reference sequence). CDR3 in DNA: TGTGCCACCAGCAGAAATACAGGGGGACTCTCCTACAATGAGCAGTTCTTC. Residues: CATSRNTGGLSYNEQFF.

Many counts were recorded for this clonotype. The chain couples TRBV12-3 or TRBV12-4 to TRBJ2-3, with 7 positions matching TRBD2. Trimming took 5 bases from V and 8 from J; bases not matched to a gene: 13. This CDR3 has 15 amino acids. CDR3 loop: CASSPEGGRIGTQYF. CDR3 sequence (DNA): TGTGCCAGCAGTCCCGAGGGCGGGAGAATAGGTACGCAGTATTTT.

This clonotype has only a few counts. The chain couples TRBV12-3 or TRBV12-4 to TRBJ2-2; no firm D call. V lost 0 bases and J lost 6, with 5 bases in between. CDR3 length: 13 amino acids. The CDR3 sequence is CASSLASAGELFF. In DNA, the CDR3 is TGTGCCAGCAGTTTAGCGTCGGCCGGGGAGCTGTTTTTT.

For this clonotype: Since a much larger clone is just one base distant, this may be a read error. J is TRBJ1-5 and V is TRBV7-9; TRBD1 matches at 8 bases. Germline values: CDR1 SEHNR, CDR2 FQNEAQ (reference sequence). The CDR3 totals 14 residues. The CDR3 DNA reads TGTGCCAGGAGCTTGACAGGGGATAATCAGCCCCAGCATTTT. Protein: CARSLTGDNQPQHF.